Shown below are 4 T cell receptor beta chains from a single sample sequenced in a study of regulatory T cells in long-lasting Graves disease. This sample's time point: newly diagnosed GD, antithyroid drugs for less than 3 months. Construction of the TCR library relied on RNA isolated from PBMCs. CDR3-region Arm-PCR and iRepertoire HTBI primers produced the TCR beta libraries. Each CDR3 protein is one row after TCRdb ran MiXCR on the multiplex PCR reads. The profile shows hundreds of thousands of distinct CDR3 sequences, 16% of them singletons. These same data were also listed under a study on T cells in Graves' hyperthyroidism and ophthalmopathy.

This material consisted of peripheral blood mononuclear cells (PBMCs), taken at new diagnosis, from a patient treated with antithyroid drugs. These receptors were collected from a woman in her twenties or thirties with Graves disease.

The CDR3 DNA reads TGTGCCAGCAGCTTAACGTGGGGGAGCGGGGAGCTGTTTTTT. It translates to CASSLTWGSGELFF. The J gene is TRBJ2-2, the V gene TRBV7-6, with D perhaps matching TRBD1 or TRBD2 (5 bases each). There are 14 residues in the CDR3. Germline V lookup: CDR1 SGHVS, CDR2 FNYEAQ. Trimming shortened V by 2 bases and J by 7 bases, and 11 bases separated the two germline ends.

This clonotype was counted a few times. This rearrangement joins TRBV6-5 to TRBJ1-6; D remains ambiguous. The V end was cut by 3 bases, the J end by 14 bases, with 20 bases between. The CDR3 is 15 residues long. In germline, CDR1 is MNHEY, CDR2 SVGAGI. As DNA, the CDR3 is TGTGCCAGCAGTTATGCAACCGCTCGGGGTTCGGCCCTCCACTTT. Its translation is CASSYATARGSALHF.

This clonotype was detected many times. This chain connects TRBV20-1 to TRBJ2-7, with D tentatively TRBD2 (5 bases). Trimming removed 3 bases from V and 2 bases from J, with 23 bases in between. The CDR3 length is 17 residues. CDR1 and CDR2 (germline): DFQATT, SNEGSKA (reference sequence). CDR3 loop: CSASRSSRRAKTYEQYF. DNA of the CDR3: TGCAGTGCTAGTCGCAGCTCTCGGCGGGCAAAAACCTACGAGCAGTACTTC.

This clonotype was detected only a few times. The genes are TRBV7-9 and TRBJ2-7, with D perhaps being TRBD1 or TRBD2 (5 bases each). The CDR3 totals 15 residues. V was trimmed by 4 bases and J by 3 bases, leaving 16 bases between them. Germline loops: CDR1 SEHNR, CDR2 FQNEAQ (reference sequence). This CDR3 is CASSSPGGFRYEQYF. Written as DNA, the CDR3 is TGTGCCAGCAGCTCACCTGGGGGTTTTCGCTACGAGCAGTACTTC.